This T cell receptor (beta chain) was identified during a study of blood T cell repertoires in COVID-19. Study context: Both acute and convalescent COVID-19 samples were obtained from the United States, Italy and Spain. T cells, B-cell-depleted T cells, or PBMCs provided the cDNA or gDNA that served as material.

As processed by the authors: Reference gene primer amplification yielded estimated nucleated cell counts. The data were produced by immunoSEQ multiplex PCR, yet TCRdb's version contains in-frame clones alone and is incomplete. Clone size and V and J calls were adopted from that table, with D and trimming inferred from the DNA. The profile shows over 85,000 clones, around four fifths of them singletons. There are 16 residues in the CDR3. V shed 4 bases and J shed 3 bases, with 16 bases lying between them. CDR1 and CDR2 (germline): SGHDN, FVKESK. Turning to this clone: Just one base apart from a much larger clone, this may be a read error.

The chain is built from TRBV14 and TRBJ1-3, with a weak D call TRBD1 (5 bases). The specimen sequenced was peripheral blood. This receptor was obtained from a woman aged 55-75 years with acute or convalescent COVID-19. CDR3 protein: CASSRVGVKIGNTIYF. The DNA of the CDR3 is TGTGCCAGCAGCCGCGTAGGGGTAAAAATTGGAAACACCATATATTTT.